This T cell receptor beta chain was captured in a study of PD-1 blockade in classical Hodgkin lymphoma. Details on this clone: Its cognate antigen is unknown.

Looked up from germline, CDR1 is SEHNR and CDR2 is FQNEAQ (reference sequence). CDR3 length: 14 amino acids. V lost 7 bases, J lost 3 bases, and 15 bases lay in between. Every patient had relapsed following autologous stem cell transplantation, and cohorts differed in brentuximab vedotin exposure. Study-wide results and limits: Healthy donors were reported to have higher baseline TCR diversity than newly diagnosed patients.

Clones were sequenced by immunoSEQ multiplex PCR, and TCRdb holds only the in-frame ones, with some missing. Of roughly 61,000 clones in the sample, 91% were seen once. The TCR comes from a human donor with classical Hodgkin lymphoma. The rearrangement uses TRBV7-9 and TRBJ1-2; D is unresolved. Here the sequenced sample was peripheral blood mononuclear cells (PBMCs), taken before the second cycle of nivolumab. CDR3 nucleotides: TGTGCCAGCACCCTGGGAAGGGAACACTATGGCTACACCTTC. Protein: CASTLGREHYGYTF.